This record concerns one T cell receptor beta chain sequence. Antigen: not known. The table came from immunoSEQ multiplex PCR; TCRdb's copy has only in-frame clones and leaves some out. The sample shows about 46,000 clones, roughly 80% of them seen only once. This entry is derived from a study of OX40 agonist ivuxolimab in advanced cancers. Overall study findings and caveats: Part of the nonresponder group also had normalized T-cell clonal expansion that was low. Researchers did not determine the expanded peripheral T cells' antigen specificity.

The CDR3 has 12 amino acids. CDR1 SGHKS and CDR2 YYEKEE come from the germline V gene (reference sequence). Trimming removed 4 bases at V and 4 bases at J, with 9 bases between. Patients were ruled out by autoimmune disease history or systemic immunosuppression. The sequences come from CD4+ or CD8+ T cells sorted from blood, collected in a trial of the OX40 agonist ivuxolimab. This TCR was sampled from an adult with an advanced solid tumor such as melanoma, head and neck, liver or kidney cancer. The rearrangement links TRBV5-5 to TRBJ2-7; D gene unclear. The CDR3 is CASSPTQYEQYF. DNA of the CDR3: TGTGCCAGCAGCCCGACCCAATACGAGCAGTACTTC.